Shown below are 32 T cell receptor beta chains from a single sample sequenced in a study of T-cell memory formation after mild COVID-19. MiXCR, run by TCRdb on the 5' RACE reads, gives a single entry per CDR3 protein. The sample holds about 390,000 distinct CDR3 sequences, approximately 15% seen once. The material sequenced was PBMCs or a T cell subset sorted from them (not recorded which). These receptors were obtained from a man younger than 30 who had mild COVID-19 (a few samples of this study predate the infection). Cell type and time point are not known.

The chain couples TRBV28 to TRBJ1-6; D ambiguous. The CDR3 extends over 13 amino acids. V was cut by 4 bases and J by 12 bases, with 13 bases left in between. The germline gives CDR1 MDHEN, CDR2 SYDVKM. The CDR3 is CASSYQLRQPLHF. CDR3 DNA sequence: TGTGCCAGCAGTTACCAGCTAAGGCAACCCCTCCACTTT.

This clonotype was counted at least ten times. CDR3: CASSPSGGSSYEQYF. Here the CDR3 DNA reads TGCGCCAGCAGCCCAAGCGGGGGGAGCTCCTACGAGCAGTACTTC. The V call is TRBV5-1, the J call TRBJ2-7; 9 bases align to TRBD2. Germline V gene sequence: CDR1 SGHRS, CDR2 YFSETQ. V trimming: 4 bases; J trimming: 0 bases; junction bases outside the gene matches: 5. CDR3 length: 15 amino acids.

This clonotype was seen many times. This chain uses TRBV11-2 with TRBJ2-3; D remains ambiguous. Per germline, CDR1 SGHAT and CDR2 FQNNGV. The CDR3 runs to 13 residues. V was pared by 5 bases and J by 5 bases, with 11 bases between. The CDR3 reads CASSLPGGDTQYF. Here the CDR3 DNA reads TGTGCCAGCAGCCTCCCAGGCGGAGATACGCAGTATTTT.

The chain links TRBV28 to TRBJ2-5; the D call may be TRBD1 or TRBD2 (6 bases each). V was shortened by 3 bases and J by 5 bases, with 13 bases between the two germline ends. The CDR3 loop spans 14 amino acids. Germline CDR1 and CDR2: MDHEN and SYDVKM. The CDR3 DNA sequence: TGTGCCAGCAGTTTCATGGCCGGGGGCGAGACCCAGTACTTC. This sequence encodes CASSFMAGGETQYF.

The V gene is TRBV3-1, the J gene TRBJ1-2; perhaps TRBD1 as D (5 bases). Germline CDR1 and CDR2: LGHDT and YNNKEL (reference sequence). The V end lost 1 base, the J end lost 4 bases, and 19 bases lay between the germline ends. This CDR3 is 17 amino acids long. The CDR3 DNA sequence: TGTGCCAGCAGCCAAGTTAGGGCGACACGGGGCCGCTATGGCTACACCTTC. Residues: CASSQVRATRGRYGYTF.

This clonotype was counted a few times. The chain recombines TRBV7-8 with TRBJ2-5; 10 bases align to TRBD2. The CDR3 extends over 15 amino acids. Germline lookup yields CDR1 SGHVS and CDR2 FQNEAQ. The ends lost 5 bases at V and 5 bases at J; junction bases unmatched: 8. The CDR3 nucleotides read TGTGCCAGCAGCCAACAACTAGCGGGGTGGGAGACCCAGTACTTC. Protein: CASSQQLAGWETQYF.

This clonotype has only a few counts. This chain connects TRBV20-1 to TRBJ2-1; D might be TRBD1 (6 bases). The CDR3 loop spans 17 amino acids. Trimming stripped 3 bases from V and 1 base from J, with 19 bases between. Germline V gene sequence: CDR1 DFQATT, CDR2 SNEGSKA (reference sequence). CDR3 in amino acids: CSASTGRLIQSYNEQFF. CDR3 nucleotides: TGCAGTGCTAGTACAGGGCGCCTGATCCAATCCTACAATGAGCAGTTCTTC.

This clonotype occurred a few times. The genes are TRBV12-3 or TRBV12-4 and TRBJ1-2; no definite D call. This CDR3 is 12 amino acids long. Trimming shortened V by 6 bases and J by 8 bases, and 13 bases separated the two germline ends. The CDR3 region has the DNA TGTGCCAGCAGAAGTTTAGAAGGAGGCTACACCTTC. Translating it yields CASRSLEGGYTF.

This clonotype came up a few times. The rearrangement uses TRBV20-1 and TRBJ2-5; 9 bases align to TRBD2. Germline loops: CDR1 DFQATT, CDR2 SNEGSKA (reference sequence). The CDR3 runs to 17 residues. V lost 3 bases to trimming and J lost 5 bases; unmatched junction nucleotides: 16. CDR3 DNA: TGCAGTGCTAGTCGATCCCCGGGCGGGGGGGCCCGGGAGACCCAGTACTTC. This gives the protein CSASRSPGGGARETQYF.

The genes are TRBV24-1 and TRBJ1-1; D gene ambiguous. Germline V CDR1 and CDR2: KGHDR, SFDVKD. Trimming cost V 8 bases and J 9 bases, with 12 bases left between them. The CDR3 has 11 residues. The CDR3 DNA reads as TGTGCCACCAAATCCAGAGAGAAAGCTTTCTTT. Translation gives CATKSREKAFF.

This clonotype was observed a few times. V usage is TRBV6-1 and J usage is TRBJ2-7, with D perhaps matching TRBD1 (6 bases). The V gene's germline CDR1 is MNHNS and CDR2 SASEGT. There are 14 residues in the CDR3. Trimming left V 5 bases short and J 10 bases short, with 21 bases between. CDR3 nucleotides: TGTGCCAGCAGTAGATCCGGGACATTGATTCCCCAGTACGTC. Its protein is CASSRSGTLIPQYV.

The chain links TRBV6-2 or TRBV6-3 to TRBJ1-2, with D possibly matching TRBD1 (5 bases). V was cut by 6 bases and J by 6 bases, with 26 bases left in between. CDR1 and CDR2 (germline): MNHEY, SVGEGT. There are 17 residues in the CDR3. The DNA of the CDR3 is TGTGCCAGCAGCTACCGGGACCGCACCTCCCAAGGACATGGCTACACCTTC. Encoded protein: CASSYRDRTSQGHGYTF.

This clonotype was found many times. The rearrangement joins TRBV12-3 or TRBV12-4 to TRBJ2-7; 9 nucleotides match TRBD2. The CDR3 length is 15 residues. The J segment lost 7 bases and the V segment lost 2 bases, leaving 9 bases of the junction unmatched. The CDR3 loop reads CASSLLRLAVREQYV. CDR3 DNA: TGTGCCAGCAGTTTACTACGACTAGCGGTTCGGGAGCAGTACGTC.

The chain joins TRBV11-3 to TRBJ2-1, with D possibly matching TRBD2 (6 bases). This CDR3 contains 17 residues. CDR1 and CDR2 from the germline V gene are SGHNT and YENEEA. Between the trimmed V and J ends, which lost 6 bases and 2 bases, there was a span of 20 bases. CDR3 sequence reads: CASSPKRGSFAYNEQFF. The CDR3 bases are TGTGCCAGCAGTCCCAAACGGGGGTCTTTTGCCTACAATGAGCAGTTCTTC. Using reference TRBV11-3 and TRBJ2-1 for the parts outside the CDR3, the full variable domain is EAGVVQSPRYKIIEKKQPVAFWCNPISGHNTLYWYLQNLGQGPELLIRYENEEAVDDSQLPKDRFSAERLKGVDSTLKIQPAELGDSAVYLCASSPKRGSFAYNEQFFGPGTRLTVL.

This clonotype was recorded a few times. The chain combines TRBV18 with TRBJ2-5; 9 positions match TRBD1. V dropped 2 bases and J dropped 4; count of bases not matched to a gene: 8. Germline V gene data show CDR1 as KGHSH and CDR2 as LQKENI. The CDR3 runs to 16 residues. The CDR3 nucleotides read TGTGCCAGCTCACCAGTGGAACAGGGGGCGCGAGAGACCCAGTACTTC. Its protein product is CASSPVEQGARETQYF.

The chain carries TRBV7-2 and TRBJ2-5; D is undetermined. This CDR3 has 13 amino acids. The germline CDR1 and CDR2 sequences are SGHTA and FQGNSA. Trimming took 0 bases from V and 5 from J, leaving 7 bases between them. The CDR3 DNA reads TGTGCCAGCAGCTTAGCCCAAGTGGAGACCCAGTACTTC. Protein product: CASSLAQVETQYF.

The chain is built from TRBV5-1 and TRBJ1-3, with D maybe TRBD1 (6 bases). The CDR3 length is 15 residues. Looked up from germline, CDR1 is SGHRS and CDR2 is YFSETQ. Trimming pared 0 bases from V and 4 bases from J, leaving 11 bases between. CDR3 loop: CASSLEPGHGNTIYF. CDR3 nucleotides: TGCGCCAGCAGCTTGGAGCCGGGACACGGAAACACCATATATTTT.

The V and J genes are TRBV6-2 or TRBV6-3 and TRBJ2-3; no reliable D call. The CDR3 consists of 15 residues. Germline values: CDR1 MNHEY, CDR2 SVGEGT. V lost 0 bases and J lost 2, with 9 bases in between. In DNA form, the CDR3 reads TGTGCCAGCAGTTACTCTCCCTCTGACACAGATACGCAGTATTTT. Protein sequence: CASSYSPSDTDTQYF.

The table lists this clonotype with a few counts. The rearrangement uses TRBV25-1 and TRBJ2-4; D unresolved. This CDR3 has 16 residues. Trimming took 6 bases from V and 1 from J, leaving 16 bases between them. CDR1 is MGHDK, CDR2 SYGVNS, per germline. The CDR3 region is CASRALGQEAKNIQYF. CDR3 DNA sequence: TGTGCCAGCAGGGCGCTCGGTCAGGAGGCCAAAAACATTCAGTACTTC.

This clonotype was seen only a few times. This rearrangement joins TRBV28 to TRBJ2-2; 11 nucleotides align to TRBD2. Per the germline V gene, CDR1 is MDHEN and CDR2 is SYDVKM. V lost 2 bases and J lost 5; bases outside the gene matches: 4. There are 16 residues in the CDR3. The CDR3 spells CASSLPGTSGTGELFF. DNA for the CDR3: TGTGCCAGCAGTTTACCCGGGACTAGCGGAACCGGGGAGCTGTTTTTT.

The J gene is TRBJ2-2, the V gene TRBV4-2, with D possibly being TRBD1 (5 bases). The CDR3 has 16 amino acids. Trimming removed 4 bases from V and 1 base from J, with 13 bases in between. Germline CDR1 is LGHNA and CDR2 is YNFKEQ. The CDR3 here is CASSLGTGQNTGELFF. The CDR3 DNA reads as TGTGCCAGCAGCCTTGGAACTGGACAGAACACCGGGGAGCTGTTTTTT.

V is TRBV12-3 or TRBV12-4 and J is TRBJ2-7; 9 bases are shared with TRBD2. With V trimmed by 8 bases and J by 0 bases, 11 bases remained unmatched. CDR3 length: 16 residues. CDR3 in amino acids: CASGNRLAVSSYEQYF. Here the CDR3 DNA reads TGTGCCAGCGGCAATCGACTAGCGGTGAGCTCCTACGAGCAGTACTTC.

The chain couples TRBV28 to TRBJ2-1, with D tentatively TRBD1 (6 bases). The germline CDR1 and CDR2 sequences are MDHEN and SYDVKM. Trimming took off 6 bases at V and 8 bases at J, with 14 bases between the two ends. The CDR3 is made up of 13 amino acids. The CDR3: CASRAQGSHEQFF. Written as DNA, the CDR3 is TGTGCCAGCAGGGCACAGGGTTCGCATGAGCAGTTCTTC. Full variable domain (missing parts from reference TRBV28 and TRBJ2-1): DVKVTQSSRYLVKRTGEKVFLECVQDMDHENMFWYRQDPGLGLRLIYFSYDVKMKEKGDIPEGYSVSREKKERFSLILESASTNQTSMYLCASRAQGSHEQFFGPGTRLTVL.

The DNA for the CDR3 is TGTGCCAGCAGTAATCCCCAAGACAGGGCTTCTTCTCAGCCCCAGCATTTT. This codes for CASSNPQDRASSQPQHF. The V and J genes are TRBV28 and TRBJ1-5; 7 bases are a match to TRBD1. The germline V gene has CDR1 MDHEN and CDR2 SYDVKM. The junction had 16 bases not matched to a gene; V was cut back by 5 bases and J by 6 bases. The CDR3 consists of 17 residues.

This clonotype was picked up a small number of times. This rearrangement joins TRBV20-1 to TRBJ2-2, with a possible D match to TRBD1 (6 bases). This CDR3 has 16 residues. CDR1 is DFQATT, CDR2 SNEGSKA, per germline (reference sequence). Trimming took 0 bases from V and 7 from J, leaving 18 bases between them. The CDR3 loop is CSARDLGRGWSGELFF. The CDR3 DNA follows: TGCAGTGCTAGAGATCTAGGCAGGGGTTGGAGCGGGGAGCTGTTTTTT.

This clonotype appeared a few times. The chain carries TRBV5-6 and TRBJ1-4, with D unclear. The CDR3 contains 15 residues. The V gene's germline CDR1 is SGHDT and CDR2 YYEEEE. The germline V and J ends were trimmed by 1 base and 8 bases, with 15 bases remaining between them. CDR3 DNA sequence: TGTGCCAGCAGCTTGAGTCCTGATGGCTGGGAAAAACTGTTTTTT. Protein sequence: CASSLSPDGWEKLFF.

The table lists this clonotype with a few counts. The J gene is TRBJ1-2, the V gene TRBV29-1; D may be TRBD1 (5 bases). This CDR3 has 12 residues. Germline assignment: CDR1 SQVTM and CDR2 ANQGSEA. V was shortened by 4 bases and J by 7 bases, with 13 bases between the two germline ends. This chain's CDR3 is CSVVPVRGGYTF. CDR3 in DNA: TGCAGCGTTGTACCTGTAAGGGGTGGCTACACCTTC.

This clonotype was counted between two and nine times. The rearrangement uses TRBV5-1 and TRBJ1-2; TRBD1 might be the D (5 bases). Germline lookup yields CDR1 SGHRS and CDR2 YFSETQ. Trimming removed 4 bases from V and 2 bases from J, with 12 bases in between. The CDR3 is 14 residues long. The CDR3 coding sequence is TGCGCCAGCAGCCGCGGGGACCGAAACTATGGCTACACCTTC. It is translated as CASSRGDRNYGYTF.

This chain links TRBV6-2 or TRBV6-3 with TRBJ2-1, with a tentative D call TRBD2 (6 bases). The CDR3 loop spans 14 amino acids. V was trimmed by 0 bases and J by 15 bases, leaving 18 bases between them. Germline CDR1 is MNHEY and CDR2 is SVGEGT. The CDR3 DNA reads TGTGCCAGCAGTTACTCCGAACTAGCTGGGTTGACGTTCTTC. Its translation: CASSYSELAGLTFF.

V usage is TRBV9 and J usage is TRBJ1-2; no clear D gene. CDR1 SGDLS and CDR2 YYNGEE come from the germline V gene. V was pared by 6 bases and J by 3 bases, with 15 bases between. The CDR3 covers 14 residues. As DNA, the CDR3 is TGTGCCAGCACCATGGGGTTAGGGTACTATGGCTACACCTTC. This codes for CASTMGLGYYGYTF. Full variable domain (rest looked up from reference TRBV9 and TRBJ1-2): DSGVTQTPKHLITATGQRVTLRCSPRSGDLSVYWYQQSLDQGLQFLIQYYNGEERAKGNILERFSAQQFPDLHSELNLSSLELGDSALYFCASTMGLGYYGYTFGSGTRLTVV.

The rearrangement uses TRBV28 and TRBJ2-5; D call uncertain. V was cut by 5 bases and J by 1 base, with 11 bases left in between. This CDR3 comprises 14 residues. The germline V gene has CDR1 MDHEN and CDR2 SYDVKM. DNA of the CDR3: TGTGCCAGCAGTCGAGGCCAAAGCCAAGAGACCCAGTACTTC. It specifies CASSRGQSQETQYF. Together with reference TRBV28 and TRBJ2-5, the CDR3 gives the full variable domain: DVKVTQSSRYLVKRTGEKVFLECVQDMDHENMFWYRQDPGLGLRLIYFSYDVKMKEKGDIPEGYSVSREKKERFSLILESASTNQTSMYLCASSRGQSQETQYFGPGTRLLVL.

The table lists this clonotype with a few counts. This rearrangement joins TRBV3-1 to TRBJ1-3, with unresolved D. CDR1 is LGHDT and CDR2 is YNNKEL in the germline V gene (reference sequence). V was clipped by 2 bases and J by 7 bases, with 12 bases between them. This CDR3 is 14 amino acids long. CDR3 DNA: TGTGCCAGCAGCCAACGGGAGATCCTGAACACCATATATTTT. It yields the protein CASSQREILNTIYF.